The source of this T cell receptor (beta chain) is a study of blood T cell repertoires in COVID-19. The CDR3 is 15 residues long. Between the trimmed V and J ends, which lost 3 bases and 4 bases, there was a span of 15 bases. Germline CDR1 is MDHEN and CDR2 is SYDVKM. The count of this clone is one. Generated by immunoSEQ multiplex PCR, the TCRdb table keeps only in-frame clones and is missing some. Here the sample spans some 190,000 clones, around 90% being singletons. The TCR originated in a human donor in a cohort sampled during active COVID-19. Sequencing input: peripheral blood. The rearrangement joins TRBV28 to TRBJ1-1; no clear D. CDR3: CASSLGSQGGTEAFF. DNA for the CDR3: TGTGCCAGCAGTTTGGGGTCCCAAGGAGGCACTGAAGCTTTCTTT.